The entry below describes one T cell receptor (beta chain). Antigen unknown. The source of the sample is a study of radiation and T cells in renal cell carcinoma. About the study: Nephrectomy followed 15 Gy stereotactic body radiation by 4 weeks.

Study observations and caveats: In blood, top tumor clones expanded by 2 weeks, shrinking by 4.

The CDR3 has 18 amino acids. In germline, CDR1 is SGHTA, CDR2 FQGNSA. V trimming: 2 bases; J trimming: 0 bases; junction bases outside the gene matches: 12. Indicated time point: baseline pretreatment blood. Treatment here: 15 Gy SBRT to primary tumor, nephrectomy 4 weeks later. Sequencing used immunoSEQ multiplex PCR; TCRdb keeps in-frame clones, though not all of them. The table includes around 160,000 clones, 88% detected once. The sequenced sample was blood, obtained from a patient whose treatment included radiotherapy and nephrectomy. This TCR came from a woman between 65 and 79 years old with renal cell carcinoma. The rearrangement joins TRBV7-2 to TRBJ1-1; 7 bases are shared with TRBD1. The CDR3 loop reads CASSLIVGATGMNTEAFF. The CDR3 nucleotides read TGTGCCAGCAGCTTAATTGTCGGTGCGACAGGGATGAACACTGAAGCTTTCTTT.